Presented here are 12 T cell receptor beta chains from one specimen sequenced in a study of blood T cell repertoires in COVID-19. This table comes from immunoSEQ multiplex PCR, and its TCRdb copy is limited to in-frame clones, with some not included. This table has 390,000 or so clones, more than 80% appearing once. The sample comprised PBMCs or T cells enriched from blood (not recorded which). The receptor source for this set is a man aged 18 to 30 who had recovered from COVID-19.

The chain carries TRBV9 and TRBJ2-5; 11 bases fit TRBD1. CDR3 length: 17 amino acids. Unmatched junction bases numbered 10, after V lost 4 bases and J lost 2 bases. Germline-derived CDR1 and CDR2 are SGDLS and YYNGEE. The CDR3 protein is CASSTGQGAIAQETQYF. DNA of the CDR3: TGTGCCAGCAGCACCGGACAGGGGGCGATCGCACAAGAGACCCAGTACTTC.

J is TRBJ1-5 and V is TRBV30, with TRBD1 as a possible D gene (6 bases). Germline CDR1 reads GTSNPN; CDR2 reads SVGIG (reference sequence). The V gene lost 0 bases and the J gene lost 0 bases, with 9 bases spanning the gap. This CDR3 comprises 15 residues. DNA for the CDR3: TGTGCCTGGAGTGTGGGGACAACTAGCAATCAGCCCCAGCATTTT. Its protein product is CAWSVGTTSNQPQHF.

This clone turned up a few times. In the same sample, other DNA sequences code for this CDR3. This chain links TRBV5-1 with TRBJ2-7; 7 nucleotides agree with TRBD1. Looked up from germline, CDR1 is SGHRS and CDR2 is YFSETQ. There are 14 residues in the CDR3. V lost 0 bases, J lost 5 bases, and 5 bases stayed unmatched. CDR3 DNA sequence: TGCGCCAGCAGCTTGGGACAGGGCGTACACGAGCAGTACTTC. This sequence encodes CASSLGQGVHEQYF.

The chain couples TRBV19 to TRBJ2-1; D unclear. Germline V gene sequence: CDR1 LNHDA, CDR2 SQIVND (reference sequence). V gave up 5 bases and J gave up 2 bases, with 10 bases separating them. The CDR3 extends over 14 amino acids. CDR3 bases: TGTGCCAGTAGTCCTAGTGCAACCTACAATGAGCAGTTCTTC. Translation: CASSPSATYNEQFF.

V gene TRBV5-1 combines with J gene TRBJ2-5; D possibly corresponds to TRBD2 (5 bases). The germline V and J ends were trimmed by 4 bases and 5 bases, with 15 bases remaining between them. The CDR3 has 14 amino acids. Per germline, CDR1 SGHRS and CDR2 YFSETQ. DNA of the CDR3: TGCGCCAGCAGCCAAACAATGGGAGCCGAGACCCAGTACTTC. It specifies CASSQTMGAETQYF.

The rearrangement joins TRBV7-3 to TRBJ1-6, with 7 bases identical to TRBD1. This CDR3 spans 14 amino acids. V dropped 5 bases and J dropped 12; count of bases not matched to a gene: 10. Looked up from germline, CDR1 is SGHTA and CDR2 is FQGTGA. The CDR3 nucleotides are TGTGCCAGCAGCCAACAGGGAAGGGGGCGACCCCTCCACTTT. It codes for CASSQQGRGRPLHF. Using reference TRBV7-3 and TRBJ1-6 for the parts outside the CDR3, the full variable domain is GAGVSQTPSNKVTEKGKYVELRCDPISGHTALYWYRQSLGQGPEFLIYFQGTGAADDSGLPNDRFFAVRPEGSVSTLKIQRTERGDSAVYLCASSQQGRGRPLHFGNGTRLTVT.

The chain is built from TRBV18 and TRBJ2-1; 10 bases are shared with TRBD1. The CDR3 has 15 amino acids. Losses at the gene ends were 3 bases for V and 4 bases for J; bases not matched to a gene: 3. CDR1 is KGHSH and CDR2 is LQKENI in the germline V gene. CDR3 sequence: CASSPGQGNYNEQFF. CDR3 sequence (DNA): TGTGCCAGCTCACCGGGACAGGGGAATTACAATGAGCAGTTCTTC.

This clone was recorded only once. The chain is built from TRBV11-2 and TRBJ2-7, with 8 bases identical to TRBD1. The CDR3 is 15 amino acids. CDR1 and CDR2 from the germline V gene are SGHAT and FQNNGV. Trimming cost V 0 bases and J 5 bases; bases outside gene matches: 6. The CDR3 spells CASSLDNRGFDEQYF. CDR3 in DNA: TGTGCCAGCAGCTTAGATAACAGGGGGTTCGACGAGCAGTACTTC.

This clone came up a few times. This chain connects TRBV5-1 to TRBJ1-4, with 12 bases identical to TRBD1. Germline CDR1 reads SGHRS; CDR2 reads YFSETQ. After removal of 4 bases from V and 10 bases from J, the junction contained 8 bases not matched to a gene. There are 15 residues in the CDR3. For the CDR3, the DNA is TGCGCCAGCAGCACCTCCGGGACAGGGGGCGGAAAACTGTTTTTT. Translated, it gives CASSTSGTGGGKLFF. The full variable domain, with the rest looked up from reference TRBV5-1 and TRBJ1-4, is KAGVTQTPRYLIKTRGQQVTLSCSPISGHRSVSWYQQTPGQGLQFLFEYFSETQRNKGNFPGRFSGRQFSNSRSEMNVSTLELGDSALYLCASSTSGTGGGKLFFGSGTQLSVL.

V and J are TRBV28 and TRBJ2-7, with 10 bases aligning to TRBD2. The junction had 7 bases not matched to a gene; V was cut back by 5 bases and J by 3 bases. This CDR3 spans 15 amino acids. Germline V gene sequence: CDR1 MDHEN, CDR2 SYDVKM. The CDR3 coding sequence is TGTGCCAGCAGTGGTAGCGGGAGGTTTTACTACGAGCAGTACTTC. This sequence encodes CASSGSGRFYYEQYF.

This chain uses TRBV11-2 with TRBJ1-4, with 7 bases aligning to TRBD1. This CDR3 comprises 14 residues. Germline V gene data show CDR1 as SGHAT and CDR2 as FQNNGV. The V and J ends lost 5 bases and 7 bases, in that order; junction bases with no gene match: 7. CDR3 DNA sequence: TGTGCCAGCAGCCTCGGGACAGATCGTGAAAAACTGTTTTTT. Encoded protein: CASSLGTDREKLFF.

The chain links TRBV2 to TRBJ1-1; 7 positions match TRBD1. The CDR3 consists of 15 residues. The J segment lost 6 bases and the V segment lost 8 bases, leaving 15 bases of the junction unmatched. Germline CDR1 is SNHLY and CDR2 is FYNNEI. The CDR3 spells CASDETYRGLSEAFF. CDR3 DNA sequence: TGTGCCAGCGACGAGACCTACAGGGGTCTCTCTGAAGCTTTCTTT.